This TCR beta chain was captured in a study of shared clonotypes between healthy human individuals. The study's findings and limits: Non-shared clonotypes had lower generation probabilities than those shared by all four donors.

The CDR3 spans 16 residues. J gave up 2 bases and V 0 bases, and 8 bases lay outside the gene matches. The germline gives CDR1 SGHRS, CDR2 YFSETQ. As to this clone: The antigen is not known.

Produced via immunoSEQ multiplex PCR; TCRdb's table is partial and in-frame only. The table lists fewer than 850,000 clones, roughly 87% of them singletons. The sequencing input was memory CD8+ T cells from PBMCs. Subset specified: CD45RO+ cells pooled with CCR7-negative TemRA cells. This clonotype originated in a young man in good health. Some clones in this sample may be carry-over from other donors' samples. This sequence joins TRBV5-1 and TRBJ2-7; TRBD1 agrees at 7 bases. CDR3 sequence (DNA): TGCGCCAGCAGCTTGGCACCGGACAGGCCAACCTACGAGCAGTACTTC. It encodes CASSLAPDRPTYEQYF.